One and the same sample provided the 6 T cell receptor beta chains below, sequenced in a study of T cells in Graves' hyperthyroidism and ophthalmopathy. Amplified regions were TCR beta CDR3 sequences from RNA transcripts. First-round RT-PCR of the TCR CDR3 relied on the HTBI primer set. TCRdb analysed the multiplex PCR reads with MiXCR anew, one entry per CDR3 protein. The data show over 450,000 distinct CDR3 sequences, 13% to 15% seen once. Sequenced: blood. These TCRs come from a woman younger than 35 with Graves' hyperthyroidism.

J is TRBJ1-1 and V is TRBV29-1, with D unclear. Germline V gene sequence: CDR1 SQVTM, CDR2 ANQGSEA. Trimming cost V 3 bases and J 8 bases, with 7 bases left between them. CDR3 size: 10 residues. The CDR3: CSVDRAEAFF. The DNA for the CDR3 is TGCAGCGTTGATAGGGCCGAAGCTTTCTTT.

This clonotype has at least ten counts. The DNA for the CDR3 is TGTGCCAGCAGCCGAGGACTAGCGGGAGGACATAGCACAGATACGCAGTATTTT. It specifies CASSRGLAGGHSTDTQYF. The V and J genes are TRBV3-1 and TRBJ2-3, with 14 positions matching TRBD2. The CDR3 covers 18 residues. Looked up from germline, CDR1 is LGHDT and CDR2 is YNNKEL (reference sequence). V trimming: 4 bases; J trimming: 0 bases; junction bases outside the gene matches: 6.

Worth noting for this clonotype: A much larger clone lies a single base off, so this may be a read error. This chain's CDR3 is CAVSVLAGETGELFF. The CDR3 DNA reads as TGTGCCGTCAGTGTGCTAGCGGGAGAGACCGGGGAGCTGTTTTTT. The rearrangement joins TRBV10-3 to TRBJ2-2, with 10 bases that match TRBD2. The CDR3 has 15 amino acids. In germline, CDR1 is ENHRY, CDR2 SYGVKD.

A few counts support this clonotype. J is TRBJ1-4 and V is TRBV4-1; 9 nucleotides match TRBD1. The CDR3 has 19 residues. Trimming cost V 2 bases and J 2 bases; bases outside gene matches: 12. Germline V gives CDR1 MGHRA, CDR2 YSYEKL. In DNA form, the CDR3 reads TGCGCCAGCAGCCAAAGCGTCCCGGGACAGGGAGCTACTAATGAAAAACTGTTTTTT. Its translation: CASSQSVPGQGATNEKLFF.

This clonotype was detected ten times or more. This chain joins TRBV7-3 and TRBJ2-1, with 7 bases identical to TRBD2. The CDR3 runs to 15 residues. The V segment lost 1 base and the J segment 4 bases; nucleotides outside the gene matches: 4. Per germline, CDR1 SGHTA and CDR2 FQGTGA. Written as DNA, the CDR3 is TGTGCCAGCAGCTTAATGAATAGCGGGTACAATGAGCAGTTCTTC. It is translated as CASSLMNSGYNEQFF.

The CDR3 DNA reads TGTGCCGTCCCGACAGTCTCCTCTATCGGCTACACCTTC. It codes for CAVPTVSSIGYTF. The chain joins TRBV12-3 or TRBV12-4 to TRBJ1-2, with D possibly TRBD1 on 5 matching bases. Trimming left V 11 bases short and J 8 bases short, with 21 bases between. The CDR3 has 13 residues.